The subject of this entry is one TCR beta chain. Its antigen has not been determined. It has no much larger one-base neighbor in the sample; base qualities were not kept. The sample originates from a study of blood T cell repertoires in COVID-19 (TCRdb year 2020). Regarding the research as a whole: Samples from collaborators originated in the United States, Italy and Spain and spanned both the acute and convalescent phases of COVID-19. Samples came from the ongoing ImmuneRACE study (first 160 participants) plus 1,254 subjects from 6 global collaborators. Nearly every sample came with metadata listing a de-identified subject ID, COVID-19 status, age in years and sex. A freely available public database, intended as a resource for researchers studying the immune response to SARS-CoV-2, is where the repertoires were released. The material from the prospective study consisted of cDNA or gDNA derived from T cells, B-cell-depleted T cells, or PBMCs. Where HLA class I and class II types were available, the types were taken from metadata supplied by the sample provider, not from assay-based typing. Deeply sampled blood TCRbeta repertoires from subjects exposed to, actively infected with, or recovered from COVID-19 were included in the dataset. Broader findings and caveats from the paper: Clinical and demographic metadata were provided uncurated, with the amount varying by source and participant.

Participants in the prospective study were aged 18 to 89 years, lived in under 30 United States geographic areas, and enrolled through a virtual design. Cohort assignment in the prospective study relied on participant-reported clinical history from a screening survey and a study questionnaire. Exposed participants had been in contact, within 2 weeks of entering the study, with a person who had a PCR-confirmed or clinician-diagnosed case of COVID-19. In the prospective study, whole blood, serum and a nasopharyngeal or oropharyngeal swab were collected from each participant by mobile phlebotomists. Additional blood draws and questionnaires over a 2-month period could optionally be provided by prospective study participants. Before DNA extraction, blood samples from the prospective study were shipped at room temperature or frozen. Including the terminal cysteine and phenylalanine, the CDR3 comprises 15 residues. Of all the DNA, just the CDR3 is kept, 45 bases in frame from base 1. Based on the germline V gene, the CDR1 and CDR2 sequences are SGHTA and FQGNSA. The V end gives up 3 bases and the J end 3 bases, leaving 6 bases in the junction not matched to a gene.

TCRbeta CDR3 regions were amplified from genomic DNA using the immunoSEQ Assay, a bias-controlled multiplex PCR. In the original analysis: Within the assay, amplification of reference gene primers was used to estimate how many nucleated cells each sample contained. Sequence reads were collapsed and filtered to measure the absolute abundance of every unique TCRbeta CDR3 rearrangement. Productive Simpson clonality was computed per sample as the square root of Simpson's diversity index over productive rearrangements. The source is immuneACCESS, and TCRdb retained only in-frame sequences with V and J called. Part of the clones is not carried over; for the studies checked, unresolved V genes explain less than half of this, and the remainder is unexplained. The DNA was the basis for D and trimming; V, J and clone size are from that table. The sample yields some 320,000 clones; approximately 81% were counted once. 1.5% to 2% of the sample is taken by the ten largest.

The V gene is TRBV7-2 and the J gene is TRBJ2-7; 9 bases in between match TRBD1. Sample: PBMCs or T cells enriched from blood (not recorded which). The source is a woman aged 30 to 39 who had been exposed to COVID-19. CDR3 reads: CASSFGQGPNYEQYF. The bases are TGTGCCAGCAGCTTCGGACAGGGGCCAAACTACGAGCAGTACTTC.